This TCR beta chain was found in a study of shared clonotypes between healthy human individuals. Study-level findings and limits: Shared across several donors were 4% to 6% of the naive CD4 clonotypes.

Germline-derived CDR1 and CDR2 are MRHNA and SNTAGT. J was trimmed by 4 bases and V by 6 bases; bases with no gene match: 3. The CDR3 has 14 residues. As for this clone: No antigen is known for it.

Profiling relied on immunoSEQ multiplex PCR, and the TCRdb table lists in-frame clones only, not all of them. The sample carries around 550,000 clones, approximately 96% recorded once. Terminally differentiated effector memory CD45RA+ cells were excluded by CCR7 positive selection of CD45RO-negative cells. The study drew all its donors from Caucasian adults living in Nashville, Tennessee. The receptor was derived from a woman in her thirties in good health. Source material: naive CD8+ T cells sorted from blood. V gene TRBV6-4 combines with J gene TRBJ2-6; 7 nucleotides align to TRBD1. CDR3 loop: CASSPGQGANVLTF. The CDR3 DNA sequence: TGTGCCAGCAGCCCGGGACAGGGGGCCAACGTCCTGACTTTC.